These 25 T cell receptor beta chains came from one sample sequenced in a study of blood T cells in healthy people across ages. A J-beta primer mix and a sample-barcoded 5' primer were used in a second PCR of about 7 to 12 cycles. Using its own MiXCR run on the 5' RACE reads, TCRdb lists one record per CDR3 protein. The sample lists 850,000 to 1,300,000 distinct CDR3 sequences, around 43% occurring once. Sequenced material: blood. The receptors originated from a woman in her fifties or sixties in good health.

This clonotype was detected only a few times. V usage is TRBV7-6 and J usage is TRBJ1-6; 11 bases match TRBD1. J gave up 10 bases and V 3 bases, and 8 bases lay outside the gene matches. Germline CDR1 reads SGHVS; CDR2 reads FNYEAQ. The CDR3 loop spans 16 amino acids. The CDR3: CASSLGTGGRGSPLHF. In DNA form, the CDR3 reads TGTGCCAGCAGCTTGGGGACAGGGGGTCGCGGGTCACCCCTCCACTTT.

The V and J genes are TRBV6-5 and TRBJ2-2, with TRBD2 matching 8 bases. The CDR3 loop spans 16 amino acids. V lost 5 bases to trimming and J lost 7 bases; unmatched junction nucleotides: 12. From germline, CDR1 is MNHEY and CDR2 SVGAGI. The CDR3 here is CASSPLGREVIGELFF. The DNA of the CDR3 is TGTGCCAGCAGTCCCCTCGGGCGGGAGGTCATCGGGGAGCTGTTTTTT.

This clonotype was seen more than once but under ten times. The chain combines TRBV6-2 or TRBV6-3 with TRBJ1-4; 9 positions match TRBD1. The J segment lost 6 bases and the V segment lost 6 bases, leaving 8 bases of the junction unmatched. This CDR3 spans 15 amino acids. The V gene's germline CDR1 is MNHEY and CDR2 SVGEGT. The CDR3 spells CASSNAQGAYEKLFF. Written as DNA, the CDR3 is TGTGCCAGCAGCAACGCACAGGGGGCCTATGAAAAACTGTTTTTT.

This clonotype was recorded a few times. CDR3 loop: CASSESPPDTQYF. For the CDR3, the DNA is TGTGCCAGCAGTGAATCGCCCCCGGATACGCAGTATTTT. The chain is built from TRBV6-1 and TRBJ2-3; D remains ambiguous. Between the trimmed V and J ends, which lost 2 bases and 6 bases, there was a span of 9 bases. CDR1 MNHNS and CDR2 SASEGT come from the germline V gene. The CDR3 contains 13 residues.

The chain links TRBV20-1 to TRBJ2-1, with TRBD1 matching 9 bases. V lost 3 bases, J lost 4 bases, and 10 bases stayed unmatched. Germline V gene lookup returns CDR1 DFQATT and CDR2 SNEGSKA (reference sequence). This CDR3 is 16 amino acids long. Here the CDR3 DNA reads TGCAGTGCTAGTGTGGGACAGGGCCTAAAATACAATGAGCAGTTCTTC. Residues: CSASVGQGLKYNEQFF.

This chain connects TRBV5-1 to TRBJ2-1; 9 bases are a match to TRBD1. Per germline, CDR1 SGHRS and CDR2 YFSETQ. The V gene end was trimmed by 4 bases and the J gene end by 5 bases; junction bases not matched to a gene: 7. CDR3 length: 15 residues. The CDR3 region is CASSKDRGANNEQFF. CDR3 nucleotide sequence: TGCGCCAGCAGCAAAGACAGGGGGGCGAACAATGAGCAGTTCTTC.

The rearrangement joins TRBV20-1 to TRBJ2-3; the match to TRBD2 covers 7 bases. CDR3 length: 12 residues. Germline assignment: CDR1 DFQATT and CDR2 SNEGSKA (reference sequence). The CDR3: CSEAGGTDTQYF. The CDR3 nucleotides are TGCAGCGAGGCGGGAGGCACAGATACGCAGTATTTT.

The V and J genes are TRBV15 and TRBJ2-3; TRBD2 matches 13 bases. The CDR3 runs to 18 residues. V trimming: 2 bases; J trimming: 0 bases; junction bases outside the gene matches: 5. Germline lookup yields CDR1 LNHNV and CDR2 YYDKDF (reference sequence). The CDR3 protein is CATSRWGLAGISTDTQYF. Written as DNA, the CDR3 is TGTGCCACCAGCAGATGGGGACTAGCGGGAATTAGCACAGATACGCAGTATTTT.

In nucleotides, the CDR3 is TGTGCCAGCAGCCCGGGGGGGAGCCACCCTACAAGGCAGTACTTC. Translation gives CASSPGGSHPTRQYF. The V gene is TRBV7-2, the J gene TRBJ2-7; 8 bases align to TRBD2. J lost 9 bases, V lost 5 bases, and 15 bases had no gene match. The CDR3 consists of 15 residues. Germline V lookup: CDR1 SGHTA, CDR2 FQGNSA.

This clonotype was found many times. V is TRBV7-9 and J is TRBJ2-5, with 8 bases fitting TRBD1. Germline CDR1 reads SEHNR; CDR2 reads FQNEAQ (reference sequence). V lost 1 base, J lost 5 bases, and 3 bases stayed unmatched. This CDR3 has 14 residues. CDR3 sequence (DNA): TGTGCCAGCAGCTTAGGACAGGGGTTGGAGACCCAGTACTTC. The encoded protein is CASSLGQGLETQYF.

V is TRBV29-1 and J is TRBJ1-1; D is uncertain. V lost 3 bases to trimming and J lost 1 base, with 9 bases between them. The CDR3 runs 13 residues. Germline loops: CDR1 SQVTM, CDR2 ANQGSEA. The CDR3 DNA is TGCAGCGTTGAGTGGGGAGGGAACACTGAAGCTTTCTTT. It translates to CSVEWGGNTEAFF.

The chain is built from TRBV27 and TRBJ2-7, with D maybe TRBD1 (6 bases). The J call could be wrong; TRBJ2-5 is a better fit for the DNA end. This CDR3 has 17 residues. The germline V gene has CDR1 MNHEY and CDR2 SMNVEV (reference sequence). As DNA, the CDR3 is TGTGCCAGCAGTCCCCCCCTCTCGGACAGAGGATGGGAGACCCAGTACTTC. Amino acids: CASSPPLSDRGWETQYF.

The chain uses TRBV11-2 and TRBJ2-1, with 8 bases aligning to TRBD2. Germline CDR1 is SGHAT and CDR2 is FQNNGV. V trimming: 7 bases; J trimming: 5 bases; junction bases outside the gene matches: 13. The CDR3 length is 16 residues. For the CDR3, the DNA is TGTGCCAGCACTCGAGCGGGAGAAGCGGTGAACAATGAGCAGTTCTTC. This gives the protein CASTRAGEAVNNEQFF.

The chain carries TRBV3-1 and TRBJ1-1; possibly TRBD1 for D (6 bases). CDR3 length equals 15 residues. The V gene's germline CDR1 is LGHDT and CDR2 YNNKEL (reference sequence). Trimming removed 4 bases at V and 4 bases at J, with 16 bases between. CDR3 bases: TGTGCCAGCAGCCGAGTGCGGGGGCTTTTCACTGAAGCTTTCTTT. Its protein is CASSRVRGLFTEAFF.

This clonotype turned up a few times. The V call is TRBV4-2, the J call TRBJ2-7; 9 nucleotides match TRBD2. The CDR3 runs to 16 residues. CDR1 is LGHNA, CDR2 YNFKEQ, per germline. J was trimmed by 3 bases and V by 0 bases; bases with no gene match: 6. The CDR3 bases are TGTGCCAGCAGCCAAGATTTTGCACTAGCGGGCTACGAGCAGTACTTC. It yields the protein CASSQDFALAGYEQYF.

There are a few counts of this clonotype. The junction departs from germline at one end; a sequencing error may be responsible. This chain connects TRBV12-3 or TRBV12-4 to TRBJ2-3; no clear D gene. The CDR3 contains 14 residues. The CDR3 spells CASSLQTLADMQYF. As DNA, the CDR3 is TGTGCCAGCAGTCTTCAGACACTCGCAGATATGCAGTATTTT.

With respect to this clonotype: Sequence at one end of the junction differs from germline and may be a read error. The V and J genes are TRBV25-1 and TRBJ2-5; D possibly corresponds to TRBD2 (6 bases). Germline lookup yields CDR1 MGHDK and CDR2 SYGVNS. The CDR3 loop spans 14 amino acids. The CDR3 sequence is CASSGLDYQEAQYF. In DNA form, the CDR3 reads TGTGCCAGCAGTGGACTAGATTACCAAGAGGCCCAGTACTTC. Full variable domain (rest looked up from reference TRBV25-1 and TRBJ2-5): EADIYQTPRYLVIGTGKKITLECSQTMGHDKMYWYQQDPGMELHLIHYSYGVNSTEKGDLSSESTVSRIRTEHFPLTLESARPSHTSQYLCASSGLDYQEAQYFGPGTRLLVL.

This clonotype was recorded a few times. The chain employs TRBV10-3 and TRBJ2-1, with 7 bases aligning to TRBD2. Germline V CDR1 and CDR2: ENHRY, SYGVKD. The CDR3 sequence is 13 residues long. The ends lost 6 bases at V and 8 bases at J; junction bases unmatched: 7. In DNA, the CDR3 is TGTGCCATCAGGGGAGGGCCTGGGGATGAGCAGTTCTTC. Amino acid sequence: CAIRGGPGDEQFF.

This clonotype has more than one count but fewer than ten. The genes are TRBV12-3 or TRBV12-4 and TRBJ2-6; D is uncertain. V lost 7 bases to trimming and J lost 4 bases, with 11 bases between them. The CDR3 loop spans 14 amino acids. The CDR3, as DNA: TGTGCCAGCACCCCGGACGCGGGGGCCAACGTCCTGACTTTC. It translates to CASTPDAGANVLTF.

This rearrangement joins TRBV9 to TRBJ2-6; D not resolved. In germline, CDR1 is SGDLS, CDR2 YYNGEE. With 3 bases removed from V and 1 base from J, the gap between germline ends came to 11 bases. The CDR3 is made up of 16 amino acids. CDR3 sequence reads: CASSDQAGSGANVLTF. The DNA of the CDR3 is TGTGCCAGCAGCGACCAAGCCGGATCTGGGGCCAACGTCCTGACTTTC.

The table lists this clonotype with a few counts. The chain carries TRBV3-1 and TRBJ1-1, with 10 bases fitting TRBD1. The CDR3 covers 14 residues. Germline values: CDR1 LGHDT, CDR2 YNNKEL (reference sequence). Germline trimming cut 2 bases from V and 4 bases from J; bases unmatched to any gene: 1. Here the CDR3 reads CASSQWTGGTEAFF. The CDR3 coding sequence is TGTGCCAGCAGCCAATGGACAGGGGGCACTGAAGCTTTCTTT.

This clonotype appeared a few times. The chain couples TRBV7-8 to TRBJ2-7; no reliable D call. This CDR3 region has 14 residues. Trimming removed 5 bases at V and 6 bases at J, with 17 bases between. CDR1 is SGHVS, CDR2 FQNEAQ, per germline. This chain's CDR3 is CASSPTRVGREQYF. In DNA, the CDR3 is TGTGCCAGCAGCCCGACAAGGGTTGGGCGCGAGCAGTACTTC.

The rearrangement joins TRBV9 to TRBJ2-7, with 7 bases aligning to TRBD2. With 0 bases clipped from V and 6 bases from J, the junction kept 9 bases outside the gene matches. The germline CDR1 and CDR2 sequences are SGDLS and YYNGEE. CDR3 length: 15 amino acids. CDR3 residues: CASSVDGGGEREQYF. CDR3 sequence (DNA): TGTGCCAGCAGCGTAGATGGGGGGGGAGAACGCGAGCAGTACTTC.

This clonotype was counted ten times or more. The chain has TRBV11-2 and TRBJ2-1, with a weak D call TRBD1 (6 bases). V was trimmed by 2 bases and J by 8 bases, leaving 16 bases between them. The CDR3 consists of 15 residues. Germline CDR1 reads SGHAT; CDR2 reads FQNNGV. CDR3 in amino acids: CASSLWKGDRDEQFF. CDR3 sequence (DNA): TGTGCCAGCAGCTTATGGAAGGGGGACCGGGATGAGCAGTTCTTC.

This clonotype was recorded at least ten times. The CDR3 here is CASSRALTEEQYF. The CDR3 DNA reads TGTGCCAGCAGCCGGGCCTTAACGGAGGAGCAGTACTTC. The chain joins TRBV7-6 to TRBJ2-7; D ambiguous. This CDR3 region has 13 residues. The V end was cut by 5 bases, the J end by 7 bases, with 15 bases between. Per germline, CDR1 SGHVS and CDR2 FNYEAQ.